A single sample is the source of the 21 T cell receptor beta chains below, sequenced in a study of CD8+CD57+ T cells in acquired aplastic anemia. In patients chosen for sequencing, flow cytometry had shown CD8+CD57+ cell expansion. Genomic DNA, serving as template, underwent TCR beta VDJ and CDR3 profiling. TCRdb independently ran MiXCR on the reads; one entry per CDR3 protein. This table has 200,000 to 250,000 distinct CDR3 sequences, about 60% appearing once. Sequenced: sorted CD4+, CD8+, or CD8+CD57+ T cells (not recorded which) from PBMCs. These receptors were obtained from a human donor with aplastic anemia.

This chain links TRBV5-1 with TRBJ2-5; D gene unclear. From germline, CDR1 is SGHRS and CDR2 YFSETQ. This CDR3 region has 14 residues. Trimming removed 0 bases from V and 5 bases from J, with 11 bases in between. The CDR3 here is CASSLAYRRETQYF. The CDR3 DNA reads as TGCGCCAGCAGCTTGGCCTATCGGCGGGAGACCCAGTACTTC.

This clonotype appeared many times. V usage is TRBV19 and J usage is TRBJ2-3; 9 nucleotides align to TRBD2. This CDR3 has 15 residues. The germline V gene encodes CDR1 LNHDA and CDR2 SQIVND (reference sequence). The trim removed 2 bases at V and 1 base at J, leaving 1 base unmatched. The CDR3 region has the DNA TGTGCCAGTAGTATAATAGCGGGAGGCACAGATACGCAGTATTTT. It yields the protein CASSIIAGGTDTQYF.

The rearrangement joins TRBV24-1 to TRBJ2-7, with D possibly being TRBD1 (6 bases). Germline assignment: CDR1 KGHDR and CDR2 SFDVKD. The CDR3 consists of 13 residues. The ends were cut back, 6 bases at V and 3 bases at J, with 11 bases in the middle. The chain's CDR3 is CATSWTAIYEQYF. CDR3 in DNA: TGTGCCACCAGTTGGACAGCGATCTACGAGCAGTACTTC.

The CDR3 here is CASGPGPHEQYF. The CDR3 DNA sequence: TGCGCCAGCGGACCAGGGCCCCACGAGCAGTACTTC. The V call is TRBV10-1, the J call TRBJ2-7, with a tentative D call TRBD1 (5 bases). Looked up from germline, CDR1 is WNHNN and CDR2 is SYGVQD (reference sequence). Trimming stripped 8 bases from V and 5 bases from J, with 13 bases between. There are 12 residues in the CDR3.

This chain connects TRBV24-1 to TRBJ2-7; TRBD2 is a possible D gene (5 bases). CDR3 size: 13 residues. V was clipped by 5 bases and J by 6 bases, with 13 bases between them. Per the germline V gene, CDR1 is KGHDR and CDR2 is SFDVKD. CDR3 sequence reads: CATSGRENAEQYF. CDR3 DNA sequence: TGTGCCACCAGTGGCCGGGAAAACGCCGAGCAGTACTTC.

V is TRBV10-3 and J is TRBJ1-1; D is uncertain. The CDR3 is 14 amino acids. The ends were cut back, 3 bases at V and 5 bases at J, with 13 bases in the middle. In germline, CDR1 is ENHRY, CDR2 SYGVKD. The CDR3 loop is CAISDNRERTEAFF. The CDR3 region has the DNA TGTGCCATCAGTGATAATAGGGAAAGAACTGAAGCTTTCTTT.

V and J are TRBV10-1 and TRBJ2-3; 7 bases align to TRBD2. The CDR3 has 16 residues. CDR1 and CDR2 from the germline V gene are WNHNN and SYGVQD (reference sequence). The V and J ends lost 5 bases and 6 bases, in that order; junction bases with no gene match: 14. The CDR3, as DNA: TGCGCCAGCAGTCATCGGGACTACACCACGGGGGATACGCAGTATTTT. This translates into CASSHRDYTTGDTQYF.

Notes on this clonotype: A much larger clone differs from this one at a single base, so this may be a read error. V and J are TRBV7-6 and TRBJ1-1; D gene unclear. Germline V gives CDR1 SGHVS, CDR2 FNYEAQ. This CDR3 contains 13 residues. V lost 3 bases and J 1 base, leaving 6 bases between the germline ends. Here the CDR3 DNA reads TGTGCCAGCAGCTTCGGCGAGAACACTGAAGCTTTCTTT. It specifies CASSFGENTEAFF. Supplemented by reference TRBV7-6 and TRBJ1-1, the full variable domain reads GAGVSQSPRYKVTKRGQDVALRCDPISGHVSLYWYRQALGQGPEFLTYFNYEAQQDKSGLPNDRFSAERPEGSISTLTIQRTEQRDSAMYRCASSFGENTEAFFGQGTRLTVV.

V usage is TRBV20-1 and J usage is TRBJ1-1, with 8 bases that match TRBD1. Germline V gives CDR1 DFQATT, CDR2 SNEGSKA (reference sequence). Trimming cost V 5 bases and J 0 bases; bases outside gene matches: 5. This CDR3 is 14 amino acids long. CDR3 nucleotides: TGCAGTGCTTACAGGGGGTCGGTGAACACTGAAGCTTTCTTT. It encodes CSAYRGSVNTEAFF.

The CDR3 region has the DNA TGTGCCAGCAGCCCCCCATGGGTGCTCCTGTGGAGTGAAAAACTGTTTTTT. It encodes CASSPPWVLLWSEKLFF. The genes are TRBV14 and TRBJ1-4; D is ambiguous. The germline V and J ends were trimmed by 4 bases and 7 bases, with 22 bases remaining between them. The CDR3 sequence is 17 residues long. The germline gives CDR1 SGHDN, CDR2 FVKESK.

The chain recombines TRBV5-1 with TRBJ1-3; 9 bases line up with TRBD1. The CDR3 sequence is 15 residues long. The V gene end was trimmed by 3 bases and the J gene end by 1 base; junction bases not matched to a gene: 2. Germline values: CDR1 SGHRS, CDR2 YFSETQ. CDR3 protein: CASSSGTGSGNTIYF. DNA for the CDR3: TGCGCCAGCAGCTCCGGGACAGGGTCTGGAAACACCATATATTTT.

This chain connects TRBV9 to TRBJ2-1; 7 bases fit TRBD2. J was trimmed by 4 bases and V by 4 bases; bases with no gene match: 8. The CDR3 totals 15 residues. Per the germline V gene, CDR1 is SGDLS and CDR2 is YYNGEE. The CDR3 DNA follows: TGTGCCAGCAGCCAAACGGGGGGAGAGTACAATGAGCAGTTCTTC. Amino acids: CASSQTGGEYNEQFF.

This clonotype was observed a handful of times. V usage is TRBV24-1 and J usage is TRBJ2-1; D call uncertain. CDR3 length: 16 residues. V lost 5 bases to trimming and J lost 1 base, with 14 bases between them. Germline CDR1 is KGHDR and CDR2 is SFDVKD. CDR3 protein: CATSAPAGRSYNEQFF. In DNA, the CDR3 is TGTGCCACCAGTGCTCCTGCAGGTCGGTCCTACAATGAGCAGTTCTTC.

This clonotype has just one count. One end of the junction is discordant with germline, which a read error may explain. V gene TRBV7-9 combines with J gene TRBJ2-7; TRBD2 matches at 11 bases. Germline CDR1 and CDR2: SEHNR and FQNEAQ (reference sequence). This CDR3 contains 17 residues. Here the CDR3 reads CASSLAGGGVRFYEQYF. In DNA, the CDR3 is TGTGCCAGCAGCCTAGCGGGGGGCGGGGTTCGTTTCTACGAGCAGTACTTC.

The chain employs TRBV15 and TRBJ2-5; TRBD2 aligns across 12 bases. Germline CDR1 reads LNHNV; CDR2 reads YYDKDF (reference sequence). The CDR3 covers 17 residues. Trimming cost V 1 base and J 2 bases; bases outside gene matches: 5. The CDR3 nucleotides are TGTGCCACCAGCAGAGGAGGGCTAGCGGGGGGGCAAGAGACCCAGTACTTC. Encoded protein: CATSRGGLAGGQETQYF.

The V and J genes are TRBV4-2 and TRBJ2-7; D is ambiguous. This CDR3 is 18 amino acids long. V was pared by 0 bases and J by 5 bases, with 23 bases between. Germline V gene sequence: CDR1 LGHNA, CDR2 YNFKEQ. Written as DNA, the CDR3 is TGTGCCAGCAGCCAAGATCAAGCACCCCGCTCGCCGATGAACGAGCAGTACTTC. It specifies CASSQDQAPRSPMNEQYF.

This clonotype was seen many times. The chain joins TRBV7-6 to TRBJ1-2; D is uncertain. Germline values: CDR1 SGHVS, CDR2 FNYEAQ. The CDR3 is 13 amino acids. Trimming removed 5 bases at V and 5 bases at J, with 12 bases between. CDR3: CASSPGGVYGYTF. The CDR3, as DNA: TGTGCCAGCAGCCCGGGCGGGGTATATGGCTACACCTTC.

This clonotype has a handful of counts. The chain carries TRBV19 and TRBJ2-7; weak D call: TRBD1 (5 bases). Trimming stripped 7 bases from V and 0 bases from J, with 16 bases between. CDR1 and CDR2 (germline): LNHDA, SQIVND (reference sequence). The CDR3 contains 15 residues. The CDR3 region is CASTPTGLGSYEQYF. CDR3 DNA sequence: TGTGCCAGTACCCCCACAGGCCTGGGCTCCTACGAGCAGTACTTC.

This clonotype was picked up many times. The V gene is TRBV20-1, the J gene TRBJ2-5, with 8 bases matching TRBD1. Trimming removed 0 bases from V and 4 bases from J; junction bases left unmatched: 7. This CDR3 comprises 15 residues. Germline CDR1 DFQATT, CDR2 SNEGSKA (reference sequence). The CDR3 here is CSARDPAGGRETQYF. The DNA of the CDR3 is TGCAGTGCTAGAGATCCGGCAGGGGGCCGAGAGACCCAGTACTTC.

Ten or more counts support this clonotype. This chain connects TRBV5-1 to TRBJ2-7, with D perhaps TRBD1 (6 bases). V was trimmed by 0 bases and J by 13 bases, leaving 14 bases between them. This CDR3 is built from 12 residues. CDR1 and CDR2 (germline): SGHRS, YFSETQ. Written as DNA, the CDR3 is TGCGCCAGCAGCTTGGATGGACAGACAGAATACTTC. Translation: CASSLDGQTEYF.

This clonotype was seen at least ten times. The chain links TRBV7-2 to TRBJ2-2, with D possibly being TRBD1 or TRBD2 (6 bases each). V shed 1 base and J shed 4 bases, with 13 bases lying between them. The CDR3 loop spans 16 amino acids. Germline CDR1 and CDR2: SGHTA and FQGNSA. DNA for the CDR3: TGTGCCAGCAGCTTAGTGGGGGGCGCGGGCACCGGGGAGCTGTTTTTT. Its protein product is CASSLVGGAGTGELFF.